This T cell receptor (beta chain) was found in a study of post-analysis software for immune sequencing data. The overall study: As for disease course, relapsing-remitting, secondary progressive and progressive-relapsing multiple sclerosis were all included.

Study conclusions and caveats: F measure clustering grouped samples strongly by preparation batch. Significantly lower normalized Chao1 diversity was found in patients with multiple sclerosis relative to controls. A handful of TRBV segments appeared more often in patients than in controls, and TRBV5-6, TRBV5-1 and TRBV20-1 were among these.

This clonotype has only a few counts. Antigen specificity is unknown. Germline V CDR1 and CDR2: MNHNS, SASEGT. The CDR3 loop spans 15 amino acids. With 7 bases removed from V and 4 bases from J, the gap between germline ends came to 17 bases. Carried by the TCR beta cDNA libraries were unique molecular identifiers. Input amounts of 1 to 10 million T cells were used. These gave around 500,000 cDNA molecules, so each molecule approximated one T cell. TCRdb re-called the PCR reads through MiXCR, storing one row per CDR3 protein. The table includes around 190,000 distinct CDR3 sequences, around 29% detected once.

Material: blood. This sequence originates from a girl under 18 with multiple sclerosis. The chain is built from TRBV6-1 and TRBJ1-5; weak D call: TRBD1 (5 bases). CDR3 protein: CASTQLQGGNQPQHF. The CDR3 DNA is TGTGCCAGCACCCAATTGCAGGGTGGGAATCAGCCCCAGCATTTT.